A single T cell receptor beta chain is shown here with its context. Its matching antigen is unknown. These data are taken from a study of blood T cells in healthy people across ages. Study results and caveats: Per million T cells, TCR beta diversity dropped about linearly as age rose.

The CDR3 consists of 16 residues. Per the germline V gene, CDR1 is SGHRS and CDR2 is YFSETQ. The V end was cut by 8 bases, the J end by 4 bases, with 22 bases between. With a J-beta primer mix and a sample-barcoded 5' primer, a second PCR ran 7 to 11 cycles. TCRdb used MiXCR to reprocess the 5' RACE reads, holding one entry per CDR3 protein. This table has 1,300,000 or so distinct CDR3 sequences, around 59% appearing once. The gene calls are TRBV5-1 and TRBJ2-1, with D possibly matching TRBD1 (5 bases). Material for sequencing was blood. This clonotype originated in a man between 18 and 29 years old in good health. The CDR3 spells CASSTDTPIIYNEQFF. In DNA form, the CDR3 reads TGCGCCAGTAGTACGGACACACCGATTATTTACAATGAGCAGTTCTTC.